The present entry profiles one T cell receptor (beta chain) with its context. Its antigen is undetermined. The data were taken from a study of blood T cells in healthy people across ages. The study, taken as a whole, reports: Unsorted PBMC input precluded a conclusive naive versus antigen-experienced comparison.

Combining a sample-barcoded 5' primer with a J-beta primer mix, a second PCR ran for roughly 6 to 11 cycles. Via MiXCR, TCRdb re-called the 5' RACE reads, giving one row per CDR3 protein. This table has about 570,000 distinct CDR3 sequences, 27% appearing once. Losses at the gene ends were 0 bases for V and 5 bases for J; bases not matched to a gene: 7. The CDR3 totals 17 residues. Germline V gene data show CDR1 as LGHNA and CDR2 as YSLEER. This receptor was identified in a woman aged 65 to 85 in good health. The rearrangement links TRBV4-3 to TRBJ2-1, with 10 bases identical to TRBD2. The source material was blood. The CDR3 bases are TGCGCCAGCAGCCAAGATCCAGCGGGGGGGTGGAACAATGAGCAGTTCTTC. It translates to CASSQDPAGGWNNEQFF.